This TCR beta chain was recovered during a study of blood T cell repertoires in COVID-19. Across the study: T cells, B-cell-depleted T cells, or PBMCs supplied cDNA or gDNA.

Followed longitudinally, the Seattle patients had been enrolled during active infection. Trimming removed 7 bases from V and 3 bases from J; junction bases left unmatched: 14. The CDR3 spans 16 residues. From germline, CDR1 is SGHNT and CDR2 YYREEE (reference sequence). The data were produced by immunoSEQ multiplex PCR, yet TCRdb's version contains in-frame clones alone and is incomplete. The sample includes 40,000 to 45,000 clones, around 87% of them seen just once. This clone was observed once. The sequenced sample consisted of peripheral blood. The source of this sequence is a man between 35 and 55 years old with COVID-19, enrolled during active disease. This chain joins TRBV5-4 and TRBJ2-5; TRBD2 matches 8 bases. Here the CDR3 DNA reads TGTGCCAGCGTCTCCCTTAAGGCGGGAGGTAAAGAGACCCAGTACTTC. Encoded protein: CASVSLKAGGKETQYF.